This T cell receptor beta chain was captured by sequencing in a study of T cells in tuberculosis. Time point reported: new active TB diagnosis, blood taken before or within 7 days of starting treatment. Generated by immunoSEQ multiplex PCR, the TCRdb table keeps only in-frame clones and is missing some. In the table there are tens of thousands of clones, just over 90% of which are singletons. CDR1 is MNHNS and CDR2 is SASEGT in the germline V gene. V lost 8 bases to trimming and J lost 8 bases; unmatched junction nucleotides: 11. This CDR3 spans 13 amino acids. The rearrangement uses TRBV6-1 and TRBJ1-2, with 7 bases identical to TRBD1. The sequenced sample was PBMCs, obtained at tuberculosis diagnosis. This clonotype was sampled from an adult with tuberculosis. Some clones in this sample may be carry-over from other donors' samples. The CDR3 loop reads CASGQDWGQGYTF. CDR3 nucleotide sequence: TGTGCCAGCGGACAGGATTGGGGGCAGGGCTACACCTTC.